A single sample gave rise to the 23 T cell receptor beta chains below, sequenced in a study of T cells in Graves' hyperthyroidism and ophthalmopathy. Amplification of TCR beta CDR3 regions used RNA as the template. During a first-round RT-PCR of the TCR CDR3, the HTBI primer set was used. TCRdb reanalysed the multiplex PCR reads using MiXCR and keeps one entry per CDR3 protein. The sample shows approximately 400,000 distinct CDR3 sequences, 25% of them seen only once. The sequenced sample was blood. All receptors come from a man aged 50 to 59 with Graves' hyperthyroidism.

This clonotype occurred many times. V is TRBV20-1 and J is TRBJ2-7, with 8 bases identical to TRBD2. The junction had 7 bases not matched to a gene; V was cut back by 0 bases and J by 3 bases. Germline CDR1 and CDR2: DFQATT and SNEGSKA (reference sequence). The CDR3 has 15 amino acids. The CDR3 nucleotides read TGCAGTGCTAGAGATCTTGCGGGAGGAAACTACGAGCAGTACTTC. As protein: CSARDLAGGNYEQYF.

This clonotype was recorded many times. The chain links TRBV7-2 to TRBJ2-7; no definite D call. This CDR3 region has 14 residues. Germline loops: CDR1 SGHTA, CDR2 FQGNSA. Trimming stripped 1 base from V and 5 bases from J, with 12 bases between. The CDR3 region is CASSLGFNGDEQYF. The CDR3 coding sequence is TGTGCCAGCAGCTTAGGGTTTAATGGCGACGAGCAGTACTTC.

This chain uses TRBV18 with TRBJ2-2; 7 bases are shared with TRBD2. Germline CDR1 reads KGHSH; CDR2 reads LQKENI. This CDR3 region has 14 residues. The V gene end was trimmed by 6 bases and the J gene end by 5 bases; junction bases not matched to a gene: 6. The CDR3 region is CASSPMRETGELFF. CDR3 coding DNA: TGTGCCAGCTCCCCAATGCGGGAGACCGGGGAGCTGTTTTTT.

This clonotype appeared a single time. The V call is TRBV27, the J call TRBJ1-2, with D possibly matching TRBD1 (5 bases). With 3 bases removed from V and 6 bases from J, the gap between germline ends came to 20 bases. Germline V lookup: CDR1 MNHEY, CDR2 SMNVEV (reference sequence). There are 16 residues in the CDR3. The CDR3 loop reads CASSFTAAGGDHGYTF. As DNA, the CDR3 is TGTGCCAGCAGTTTTACGGCGGCGGGAGGGGATCATGGCTACACCTTC.

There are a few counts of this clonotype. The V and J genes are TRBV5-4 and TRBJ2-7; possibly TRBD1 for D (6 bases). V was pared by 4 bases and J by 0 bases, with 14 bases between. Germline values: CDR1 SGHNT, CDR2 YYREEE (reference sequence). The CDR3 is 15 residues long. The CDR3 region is CASSLTGKSSYEQYF. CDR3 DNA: TGTGCCAGCAGCCTTACAGGGAAGAGCTCCTACGAGCAGTACTTC.

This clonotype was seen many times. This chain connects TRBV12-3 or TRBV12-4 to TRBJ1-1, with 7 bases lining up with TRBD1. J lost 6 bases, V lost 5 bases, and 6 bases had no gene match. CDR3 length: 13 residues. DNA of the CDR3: TGTGCCAGCAGTCAGTATCAGGGGGCTGAAGCTTTCTTT. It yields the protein CASSQYQGAEAFF.

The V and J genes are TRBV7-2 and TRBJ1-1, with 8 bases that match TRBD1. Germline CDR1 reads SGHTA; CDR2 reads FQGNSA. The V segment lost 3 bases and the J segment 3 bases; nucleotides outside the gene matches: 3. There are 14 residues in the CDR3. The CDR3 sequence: CASSFQGADTEAFF. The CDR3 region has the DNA TGTGCCAGCAGCTTCCAGGGGGCGGACACTGAAGCTTTCTTT.

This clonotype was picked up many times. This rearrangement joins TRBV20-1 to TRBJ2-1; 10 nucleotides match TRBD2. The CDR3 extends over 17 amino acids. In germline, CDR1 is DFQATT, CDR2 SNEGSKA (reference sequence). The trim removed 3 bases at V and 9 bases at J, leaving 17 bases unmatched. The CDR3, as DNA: TGCAGTGCTAGCCTGGTAGCACTAGCGGGAATCGGGGGTGAGCAGTTCTTC. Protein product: CSASLVALAGIGGEQFF.

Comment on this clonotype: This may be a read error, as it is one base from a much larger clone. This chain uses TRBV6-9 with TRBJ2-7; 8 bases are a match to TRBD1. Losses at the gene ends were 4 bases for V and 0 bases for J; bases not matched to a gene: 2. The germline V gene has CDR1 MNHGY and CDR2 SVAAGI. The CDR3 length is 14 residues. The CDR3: CASSWTGTSYEQYF. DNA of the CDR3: TGTGCCAGCAGTTGGACAGGGACCTCCTACGAGCAGTACTTC.

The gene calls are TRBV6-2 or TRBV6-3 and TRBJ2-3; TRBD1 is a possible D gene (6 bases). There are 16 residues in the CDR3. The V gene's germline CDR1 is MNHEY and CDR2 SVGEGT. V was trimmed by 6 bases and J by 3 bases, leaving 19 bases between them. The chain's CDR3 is CASSRHRAGSTDTQYF. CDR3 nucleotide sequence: TGTGCCAGCAGCCGGCACAGGGCCGGGTCTACAGATACGCAGTATTTT.

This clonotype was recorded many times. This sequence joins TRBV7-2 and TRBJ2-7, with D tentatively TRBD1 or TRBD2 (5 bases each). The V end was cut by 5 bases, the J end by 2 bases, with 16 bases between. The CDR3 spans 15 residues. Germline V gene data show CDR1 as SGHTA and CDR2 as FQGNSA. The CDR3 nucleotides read TGTGCCAGCAGCCAGGGAAAGGGACGGACCTACGAGCAGTACTTC. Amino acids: CASSQGKGRTYEQYF.

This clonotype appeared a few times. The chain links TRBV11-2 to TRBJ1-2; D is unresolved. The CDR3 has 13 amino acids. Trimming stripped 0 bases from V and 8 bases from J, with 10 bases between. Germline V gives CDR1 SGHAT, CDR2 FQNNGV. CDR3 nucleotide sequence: TGTGCCAGCAGCTTAGATCCGGGATGGGGCTACACCTTC. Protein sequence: CASSLDPGWGYTF.

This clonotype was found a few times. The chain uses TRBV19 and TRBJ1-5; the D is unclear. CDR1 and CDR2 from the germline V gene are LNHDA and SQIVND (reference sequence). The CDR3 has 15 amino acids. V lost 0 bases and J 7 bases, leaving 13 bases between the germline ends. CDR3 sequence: CASSIDTSHGQPQHF. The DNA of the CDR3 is TGTGCCAGTAGTATAGATACGAGCCACGGACAGCCCCAGCATTTT.

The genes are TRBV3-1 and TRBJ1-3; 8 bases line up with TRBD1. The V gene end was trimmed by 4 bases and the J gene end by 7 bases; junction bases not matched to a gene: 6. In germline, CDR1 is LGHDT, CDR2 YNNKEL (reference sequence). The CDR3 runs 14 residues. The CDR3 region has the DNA TGTGCCAGCAGCCCGGGACAGGTCTTGAACACCATATATTTT. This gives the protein CASSPGQVLNTIYF.

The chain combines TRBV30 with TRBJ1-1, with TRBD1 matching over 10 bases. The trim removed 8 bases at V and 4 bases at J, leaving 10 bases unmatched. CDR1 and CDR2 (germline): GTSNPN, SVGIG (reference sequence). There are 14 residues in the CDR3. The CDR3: CAKKGDRGLTEAFF. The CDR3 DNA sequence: TGTGCCAAGAAAGGGGACAGGGGTCTCACTGAAGCTTTCTTT.

For the CDR3, the DNA is TGTGCCAGTAGTATTTCGAAGGACAGGGGATCTTTCTTT. As protein: CASSISKDRGSFF. The chain carries TRBV19 and TRBJ1-1; 9 nucleotides line up with TRBD1. Unmatched junction bases numbered 8, after V lost 3 bases and J lost 12 bases. CDR1 is LNHDA and CDR2 is SQIVND in the germline V gene (reference sequence). The CDR3 has 13 amino acids.

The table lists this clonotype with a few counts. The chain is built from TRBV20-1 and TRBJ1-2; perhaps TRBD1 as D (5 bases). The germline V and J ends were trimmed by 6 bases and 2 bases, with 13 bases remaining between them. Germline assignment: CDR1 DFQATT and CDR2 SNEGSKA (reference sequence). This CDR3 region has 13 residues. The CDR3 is CSANDRDNYGYTF. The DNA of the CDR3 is TGCAGTGCAAACGACAGAGACAACTATGGCTACACCTTC.

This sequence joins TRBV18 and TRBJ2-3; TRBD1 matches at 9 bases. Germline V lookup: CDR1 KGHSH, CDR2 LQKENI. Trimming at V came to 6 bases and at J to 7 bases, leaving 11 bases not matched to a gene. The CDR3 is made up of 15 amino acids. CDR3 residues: CASSSTGQGPHTQYF. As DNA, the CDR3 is TGTGCCAGCTCTAGTACGGGACAGGGTCCCCATACGCAGTATTTT.

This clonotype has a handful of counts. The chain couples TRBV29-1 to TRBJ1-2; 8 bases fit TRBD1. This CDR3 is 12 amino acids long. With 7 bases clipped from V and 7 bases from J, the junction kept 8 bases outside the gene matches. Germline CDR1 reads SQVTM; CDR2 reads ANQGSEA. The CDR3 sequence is CSDVDRAFGYTF. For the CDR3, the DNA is TGCAGCGACGTGGACAGGGCCTTTGGCTACACCTTC. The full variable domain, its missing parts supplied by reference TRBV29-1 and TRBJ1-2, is SAVISQKPSRDICQRGTSLTIQCQVDSQVTMMFWYRQQPGQSLTLIATANQGSEATYESGFVIDKFPISRPNLTFSTLTVSNMSPEDSSIYLCSDVDRAFGYTFGSGTRLTVV.

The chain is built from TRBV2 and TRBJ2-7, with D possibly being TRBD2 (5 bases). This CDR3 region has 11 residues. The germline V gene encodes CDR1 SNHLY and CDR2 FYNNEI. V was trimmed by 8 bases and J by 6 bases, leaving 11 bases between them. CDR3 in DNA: TGTGCCAGCGCCATCGGGATCGAGCAGTACTTC. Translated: CASAIGIEQYF.

CDR3 in DNA: TGTGCCAGCAGGGACTCCAGCTCCTACAATGAGCAGTTCTTC. Translation: CASRDSSSYNEQFF. This chain joins TRBV6-1 and TRBJ2-1; D might be TRBD2 (5 bases). Germline V gene lookup returns CDR1 MNHNS and CDR2 SASEGT. The CDR3 runs to 14 residues. V was clipped by 6 bases and J by 0 bases, with 9 bases between them.

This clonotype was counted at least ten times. CDR3 in DNA: TGTGCCTGGAGGAAGGGATTTAGCACAGATACGCAGTATTTT. Amino acids: CAWRKGFSTDTQYF. The chain is built from TRBV30 and TRBJ2-3; no clear D gene. CDR1 and CDR2 from the germline V gene are GTSNPN and SVGIG (reference sequence). The CDR3 loop spans 14 amino acids. V dropped 3 bases and J dropped 0 bases, with 10 bases sitting between them. Together with reference TRBV30 and TRBJ2-3, the CDR3 gives the full variable domain: SQTIHQWPATLVQPVGSPLSLECTVEGTSNPNLYWYRQAAGRGLQLLFYSVGIGQISSEVPQNLSASRPQDRQFILSSKKLLLSDSGFYLCAWRKGFSTDTQYFGPGTRLTVL.

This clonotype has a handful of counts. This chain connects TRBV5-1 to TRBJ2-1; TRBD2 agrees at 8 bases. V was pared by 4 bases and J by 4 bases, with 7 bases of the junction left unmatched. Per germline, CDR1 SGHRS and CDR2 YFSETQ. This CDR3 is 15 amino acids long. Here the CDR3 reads CASSLSGGFYNEQFF. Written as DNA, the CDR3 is TGCGCCAGCAGCCTAAGCGGGGGATTTTACAATGAGCAGTTCTTC.